This TCR beta chain was profiled in a study of Tregs in tolerant kidney transplant recipients (dated by TCRdb to between 2018 and 2020). Regarding the complete study: The transplants used related donors along with nonmyeloablative bone marrow transplantation, and in the human trials mixed chimerism was transient. TCRbeta sequencing was used in the study to identify donor-specific regulatory T cells before combined kidney and bone marrow transplantation, and the identified cells were then tracked after transplant.

The meaning of the sample's time point label: blood sample drawn before combined kidney and bone marrow transplant. Thawed PBMCs were FACS-sorted into unstimulated Tregs (CD4+CD25+CD127-), CD4+ non-Tregs (CD4+CD25-), CD4 cells and CD8 cells. The patients were a handful of recipients of combined kidney and bone marrow transplants from the ITN036ST trial, and samples were available only for these trial subjects. Healthy control blood was processed to PBMCs with a Ficoll density gradient and then cryopreserved, whereas patient PBMCs were collected both before and after transplant. Concerning this clone itself: It has no known antigen specificity. No per-base quality is available; no much larger clone lies one base away.

Genomic DNA was extracted from sorted cells with the QIAGEN DNeasy Blood and Tissue Kit for TCRbeta CDR3 sequencing. Through immunoSEQ, high-throughput TCRbeta CDR3 sequencing was done commercially, including PCR amplification with internal controls and bias correction. From the authors' description of their analysis: A unique productive TCRbeta sequence was defined by the CDR3 nucleotide sequence when primers matched, and otherwise by the CDR3 amino acid sequence together with the Vbeta and Jbeta genes. To correct sorting error, sequences shared between sorted populations at a frequency ratio of 2:1 or less were removed; the rest were assigned to the higher population. A sequence was defined as donor-reactive if the sequence was expanded at least 5-fold in CFSE-low cells compared with unstimulated cells and had a frequency of at least 0.01% in CFSE-low cells. Repertoire divergence was quantified by Jensen-Shannon divergence using the top 100 TCRbeta sequences ranked by frequency. For samples with multiple sequencing runs, sorting error was corrected separately for each run before the runs were pooled. TCRdb's version of the immuneACCESS table is confined to in-frame rearrangements and falls short of the full clone set. An unresolved V gene accounts for under half of the shortfall where checked; the remainder is of unknown origin. That table gives V, J and clone size, and the DNA gave D and trimming. Within this sample are more than 60,000 clones, with approximately 88% of them counted one time only. The ten largest clones add up to roughly 0.4% of the sample.

What the authors observed across the whole study: For some patients, the PCR primers changed as time went on, which meant samples from those patients could not be compared with one another at the nucleotide level. Biological reproducibility was not directly assessed, although technical replication error appeared to be minimal. Expanding Tregs with activated donor B cells appeared to identify the most biologically relevant and donor-specific TCRbeta repertoire. Donor-specific Treg expansion exceeded global Treg expansion in tolerant patients, suggesting antigen-driven rather than nonspecific expansion. The study was constrained by small patient numbers, and validation of the findings is required in larger populations and under other immunosuppression protocols.

The source material was CD4+ T cells from blood, sampled before the transplant. This sequence originates from a human donor who received a combined kidney and bone marrow transplant.

CDR3 sequence: CASSLSQGSDNEQFF. The nucleotide sequence is given as TGTGCCAGCAGCTTATCTCAGGGGTCGGATAATGAGCAGTTCTTC. The chain couples TRBV7-3 to TRBJ2-1, and TRBD1 may be the D gene, going by 6 matching bases. The germline V gene yields SGHTA for CDR1 and FQGTGA for CDR2. Inclusive of the bounding cysteine and phenylalanine, the CDR3 is 15 residues long. CDR3 DNA is the only sequence kept; it has 45 bases, read in frame from the first base. V loses 2 bases of germline sequence and J loses 7 bases, and the interval between the two ends is 15 bases.